This TCR beta chain was sequenced during a study of T cell responses to AZD1222 COVID-19 vaccine. Study-level results: Nearly half of spike-specific TCRs reportedly target unmutated variant regions.

TCRdb's table, derived via immunoSEQ multiplex PCR, lists solely in-frame clones and lacks some. Of 130,000 or so clones listed, 90% are singletons. On this clone: The target antigen is unknown.

CDR1 is LGHDT, CDR2 YNNKEL, per germline (reference sequence). V lost 2 bases and J lost 1, with 11 bases in between. The CDR3 is 15 residues long. This specimen was peripheral blood, taken on day 0 of AZD1222 vaccination. V gene TRBV3-1 (or the pseudogene TRBV3-2) combines with J gene TRBJ1-1; D is possibly TRBD1 (6 bases). This TCR derives from an adult in good health. For the CDR3, the DNA is TGTGCCAGCAGCCAACGGGGGGCGGGGAACACTGAAGCTTTCTTT. The encoded protein is CASSQRGAGNTEAFF.